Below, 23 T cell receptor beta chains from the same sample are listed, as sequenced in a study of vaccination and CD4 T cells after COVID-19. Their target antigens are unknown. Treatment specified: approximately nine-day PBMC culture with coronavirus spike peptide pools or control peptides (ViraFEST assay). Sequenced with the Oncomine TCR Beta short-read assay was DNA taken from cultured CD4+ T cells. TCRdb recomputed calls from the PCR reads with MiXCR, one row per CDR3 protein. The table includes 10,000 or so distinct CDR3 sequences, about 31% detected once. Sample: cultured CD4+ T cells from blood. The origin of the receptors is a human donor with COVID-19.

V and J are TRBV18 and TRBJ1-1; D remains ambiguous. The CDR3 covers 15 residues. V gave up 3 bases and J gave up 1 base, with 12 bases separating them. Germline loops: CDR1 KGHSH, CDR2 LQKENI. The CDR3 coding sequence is TGTGCCAGCTCACCTCGGGAGGCTCGGAACACTGAAGCTTTCTTT. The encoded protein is CASSPREARNTEAFF.

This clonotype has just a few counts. The CDR3 sequence: CASSLGTGELFF. The CDR3 DNA reads as TGTGCCAGCTCTCTAGGGACCGGGGAGCTGTTTTTT. The chain links TRBV11-3 to TRBJ2-2; D call uncertain. V was shortened by 8 bases and J by 5 bases, with 9 bases between the two germline ends. CDR1 and CDR2 (germline): SGHNT, YENEEA. This CDR3 has 12 residues. Full variable domain (remainder filled in from reference TRBV11-3 and TRBJ2-2): EAGVVQSPRYKIIEKKQPVAFWCNPISGHNTLYWYLQNLGQGPELLIRYENEEAVDDSQLPKDRFSAERLKGVDSTLKIQPAELGDSAVYLCASSLGTGELFFGEGSRLTVL.

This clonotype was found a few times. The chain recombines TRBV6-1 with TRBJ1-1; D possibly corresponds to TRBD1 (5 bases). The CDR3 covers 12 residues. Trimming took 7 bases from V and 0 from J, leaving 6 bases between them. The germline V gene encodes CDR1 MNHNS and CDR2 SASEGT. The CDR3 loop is CASMGVNTEAFF. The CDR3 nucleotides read TGTGCCAGCATGGGGGTGAACACTGAAGCTTTCTTT.

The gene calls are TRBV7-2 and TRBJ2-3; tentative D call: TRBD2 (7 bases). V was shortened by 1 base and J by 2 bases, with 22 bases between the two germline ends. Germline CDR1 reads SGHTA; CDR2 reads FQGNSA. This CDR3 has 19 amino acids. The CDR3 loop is CASSLGPLSARGPTDTQYF. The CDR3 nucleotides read TGTGCCAGCAGCTTAGGTCCCCTATCAGCGCGGGGGCCCACAGATACGCAGTATTTT.

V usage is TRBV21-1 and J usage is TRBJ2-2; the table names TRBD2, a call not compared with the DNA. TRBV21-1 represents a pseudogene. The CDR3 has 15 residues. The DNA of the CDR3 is TGTGCCAGCAGCACGCCGGGGCCCAGGTTTGGGGAGCTGTTTTTT. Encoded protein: CASSTPGPRFGELFF.

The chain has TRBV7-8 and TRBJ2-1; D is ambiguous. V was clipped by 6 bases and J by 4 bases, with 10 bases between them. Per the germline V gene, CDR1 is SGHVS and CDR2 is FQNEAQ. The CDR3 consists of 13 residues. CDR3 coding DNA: TGTGCCAGCAGAGAGGAGTCTTACAATGAGCAGTTCTTC. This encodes CASREESYNEQFF.

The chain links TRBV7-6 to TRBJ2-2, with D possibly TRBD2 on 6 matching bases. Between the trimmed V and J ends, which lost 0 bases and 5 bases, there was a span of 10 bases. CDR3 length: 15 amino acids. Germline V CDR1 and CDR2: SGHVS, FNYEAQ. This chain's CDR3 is CASSLAETSTGELFF. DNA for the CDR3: TGTGCCAGCAGCTTAGCGGAGACTAGTACCGGGGAGCTGTTTTTT.

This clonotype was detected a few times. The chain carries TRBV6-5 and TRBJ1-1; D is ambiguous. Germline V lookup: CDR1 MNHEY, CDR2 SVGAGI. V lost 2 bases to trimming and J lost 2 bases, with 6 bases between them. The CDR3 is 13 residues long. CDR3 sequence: CASSYRTNTEAFF. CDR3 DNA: TGTGCCAGCAGTTACCGGACCAACACTGAAGCTTTCTTT.

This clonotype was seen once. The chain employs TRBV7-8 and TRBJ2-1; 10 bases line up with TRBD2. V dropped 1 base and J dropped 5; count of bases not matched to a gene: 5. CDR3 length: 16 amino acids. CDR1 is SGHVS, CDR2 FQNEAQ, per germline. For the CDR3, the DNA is TGTGCCAGCAGCTTAGTCTTAGCGGGGGGAAACAATGAGCAGTTCTTC. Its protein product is CASSLVLAGGNNEQFF.

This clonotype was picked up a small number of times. This chain's CDR3 is CASSASGNQPQHF. DNA of the CDR3: TGTGCCAGCAGTGCTAGCGGAAATCAGCCCCAGCATTTT. The chain employs TRBV25-1 and TRBJ1-5; D is undetermined. Germline loops: CDR1 MGHDK, CDR2 SYGVNS. V was shortened by 4 bases and J by 4 bases, with 8 bases between the two germline ends. This CDR3 region has 13 residues.

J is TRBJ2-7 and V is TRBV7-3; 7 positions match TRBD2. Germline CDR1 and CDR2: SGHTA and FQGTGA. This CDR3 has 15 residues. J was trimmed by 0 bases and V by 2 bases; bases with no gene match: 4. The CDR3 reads CASSLGRGSSYEQYF. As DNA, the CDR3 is TGTGCCAGCAGCTTAGGGCGGGGGAGCTCCTACGAGCAGTACTTC.

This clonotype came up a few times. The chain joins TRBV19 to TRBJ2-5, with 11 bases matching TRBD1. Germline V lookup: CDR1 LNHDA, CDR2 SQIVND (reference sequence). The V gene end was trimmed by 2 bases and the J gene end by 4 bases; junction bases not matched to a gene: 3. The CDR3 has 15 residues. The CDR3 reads CASSIQGQGGETQYF. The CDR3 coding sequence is TGTGCCAGTAGTATACAGGGACAGGGGGGAGAGACCCAGTACTTC.

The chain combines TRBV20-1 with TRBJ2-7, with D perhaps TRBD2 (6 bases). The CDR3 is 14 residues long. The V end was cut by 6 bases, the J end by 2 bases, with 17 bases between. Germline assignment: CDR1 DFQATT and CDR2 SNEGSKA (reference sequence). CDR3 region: CSANPGTGTYEQYF. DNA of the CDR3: TGCAGTGCCAACCCAGGGACTGGCACCTACGAGCAGTACTTC.

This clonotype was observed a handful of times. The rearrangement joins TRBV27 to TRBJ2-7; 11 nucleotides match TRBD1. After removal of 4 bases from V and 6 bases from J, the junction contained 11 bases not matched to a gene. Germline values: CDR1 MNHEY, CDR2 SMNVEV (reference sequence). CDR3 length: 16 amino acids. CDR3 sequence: CASSSRTGQGVAEQYF. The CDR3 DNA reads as TGTGCCAGCAGTTCCCGAACGGGACAGGGGGTAGCCGAGCAGTACTTC.

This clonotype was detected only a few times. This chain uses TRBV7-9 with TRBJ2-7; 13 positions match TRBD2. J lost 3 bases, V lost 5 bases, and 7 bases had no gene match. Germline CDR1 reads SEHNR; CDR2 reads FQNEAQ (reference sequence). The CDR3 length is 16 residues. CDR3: CASSQTSGGSFYEQYF. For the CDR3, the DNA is TGTGCCAGCAGCCAGACTAGCGGGGGGTCCTTCTACGAGCAGTACTTC.

In DNA, the CDR3 is TGTGCCAGCAGGCCTACACGGGACACCGGGGAGCTGTTTTTT. This sequence encodes CASRPTRDTGELFF. This rearrangement joins TRBV2 to TRBJ2-2, with D hard to call. V gave up 6 bases and J gave up 3 bases, with 11 bases separating them. CDR3 length: 14 amino acids. Germline loops: CDR1 SNHLY, CDR2 FYNNEI.

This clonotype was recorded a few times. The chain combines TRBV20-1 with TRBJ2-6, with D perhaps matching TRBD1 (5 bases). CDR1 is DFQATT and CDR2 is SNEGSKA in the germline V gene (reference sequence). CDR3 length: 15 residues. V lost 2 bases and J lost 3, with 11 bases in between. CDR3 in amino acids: CSARSQGSGANVLTF. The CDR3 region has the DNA TGCAGTGCTAGAAGTCAGGGCAGTGGGGCCAACGTCCTGACTTTC.

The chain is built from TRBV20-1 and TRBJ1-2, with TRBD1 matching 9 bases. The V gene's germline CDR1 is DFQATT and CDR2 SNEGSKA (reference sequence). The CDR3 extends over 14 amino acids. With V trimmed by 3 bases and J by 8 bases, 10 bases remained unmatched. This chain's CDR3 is CSASRDRDLGGYTF. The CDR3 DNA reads TGCAGTGCTAGCCGGGACAGGGATCTAGGCGGCTACACCTTC.

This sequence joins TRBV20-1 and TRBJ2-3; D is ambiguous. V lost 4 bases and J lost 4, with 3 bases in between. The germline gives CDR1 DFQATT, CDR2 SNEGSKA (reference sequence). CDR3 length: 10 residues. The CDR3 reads CSATPDTQYF. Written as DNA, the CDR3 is TGCAGTGCTACCCCAGATACGCAGTATTTT.

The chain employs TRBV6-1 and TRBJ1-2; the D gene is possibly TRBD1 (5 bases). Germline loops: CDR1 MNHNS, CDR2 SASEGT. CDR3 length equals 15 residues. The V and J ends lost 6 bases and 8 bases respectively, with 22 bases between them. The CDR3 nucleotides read TGTGCCAGCAGCTTCACCGGACAAGGGCTGGGAGGCTACACCTTC. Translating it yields CASSFTGQGLGGYTF.

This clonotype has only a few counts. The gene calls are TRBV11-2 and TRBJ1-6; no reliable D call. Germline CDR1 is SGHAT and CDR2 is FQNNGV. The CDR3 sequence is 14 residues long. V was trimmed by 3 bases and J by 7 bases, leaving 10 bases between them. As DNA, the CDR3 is TGTGCCAGCAGCTTCGGCAGCACAAATTCACCCCTCCACTTT. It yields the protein CASSFGSTNSPLHF.

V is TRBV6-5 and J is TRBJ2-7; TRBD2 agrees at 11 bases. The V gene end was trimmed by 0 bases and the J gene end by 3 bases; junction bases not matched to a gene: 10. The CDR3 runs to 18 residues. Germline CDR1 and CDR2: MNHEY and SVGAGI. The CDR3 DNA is TGTGCCAGCAGTTACTCCGGGGTAGCGGGGGGGCCCGGCTACGAGCAGTACTTC. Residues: CASSYSGVAGGPGYEQYF.

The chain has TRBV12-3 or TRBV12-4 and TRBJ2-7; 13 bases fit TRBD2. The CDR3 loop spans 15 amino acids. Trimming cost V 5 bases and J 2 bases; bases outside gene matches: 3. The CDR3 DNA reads TGTGCCAGCAGTCCGACTAGCGGGGGGACCTACGAGCAGTACTTC. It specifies CASSPTSGGTYEQYF.